One sample yielded the 17 T cell receptor beta chains listed below, sequenced in a study of shared clonotypes between healthy human individuals. Data came from immunoSEQ multiplex PCR; TCRdb stores just in-frame clones and leaves some out. The table lists approximately 2,200,000 clones, 90% to 95% of them singletons, with over 1.5% in the top ten. Naive-designated CD8 cells lacked CD45RO, were positively enriched for CCR7, and omitted terminally differentiated effector memory CD45RA+ cells. Sequenced: naive CD8+ T cells from PBMCs. The source of these receptors is a man aged 18 to 35 in good health. Some clones in this sample may be carry-over from other donors' samples.

The CDR3 is CASSVTWGNIQYF. The CDR3 nucleotides are TGTGCCAGCAGCGTTACCTGGGGGAACATTCAGTACTTC. The chain uses TRBV9 and TRBJ2-4; the D call may be TRBD1 or TRBD2 (5 bases each). This CDR3 is built from 13 residues. Trimming took 2 bases from V and 7 from J, leaving 10 bases between them. From germline, CDR1 is SGDLS and CDR2 YYNGEE.

This chain links TRBV19 with TRBJ2-1; no clear D. This CDR3 is 10 amino acids long. The V gene lost 8 bases and the J gene lost 5 bases, with 4 bases spanning the gap. Germline loops: CDR1 LNHDA, CDR2 SQIVND (reference sequence). CDR3 sequence (DNA): TGTGCCAGTGGTGACAATGAGCAGTTCTTC. Protein sequence: CASGDNEQFF.

The chain recombines TRBV4-1 with TRBJ2-3; 8 bases are a match to TRBD2. This CDR3 has 21 amino acids. With 0 bases clipped from V and 2 bases from J, the junction kept 19 bases outside the gene matches. Germline V CDR1 and CDR2: MGHRA, YSYEKL. Here the CDR3 reads CASSQDPSLRVGTRLTDTQYF. For the CDR3, the DNA is TGCGCCAGCAGCCAAGATCCCTCTCTTCGAGTCGGGACTAGACTCACAGATACGCAGTATTTT.

The chain employs TRBV7-2 and TRBJ2-1, with 8 positions matching TRBD1. The CDR3 contains 14 residues. Germline loops: CDR1 SGHTA, CDR2 FQGNSA. V shed 4 bases, J shed 4 bases, and the junction held 3 bases outside the gene matches. The CDR3 loop reads CASSSRTGYNEQFF. CDR3 DNA: TGTGCCAGCAGCTCGCGGACAGGGTACAATGAGCAGTTCTTC.

This chain uses TRBV27 with TRBJ2-3, with unresolved D. Germline assignment: CDR1 MNHEY and CDR2 SMNVEV (reference sequence). CDR3 size: 15 residues. The V gene lost 2 bases and the J gene lost 2 bases, with 11 bases spanning the gap. Written as DNA, the CDR3 is TGTGCCAGCAGTTTAGCGCAGAGGAACACAGATACGCAGTATTTT. Translation gives CASSLAQRNTDTQYF.

The count of this clone is one. The J gene is TRBJ1-3, the V gene TRBV28; no clear D. The germline V gene encodes CDR1 MDHEN and CDR2 SYDVKM. This CDR3 has 13 amino acids. V was clipped by 8 bases and J by 0 bases, with 8 bases between them. The CDR3 loop reads CASRWHSGNTIYF. CDR3 sequence (DNA): TGTGCCAGCCGCTGGCACTCTGGAAACACCATATATTTT.

J is TRBJ2-1 and V is TRBV14; D may be TRBD1 (6 bases). Germline V gene lookup returns CDR1 SGHDN and CDR2 FVKESK. Trimming shortened V by 4 bases and J by 14 bases, and 18 bases separated the two germline ends. This CDR3 is built from 13 residues. The DNA of the CDR3 is TGTGCCAGCAGCCCATACTTCTCTGGGGACAAGTTCTTC. It specifies CASSPYFSGDKFF.

The chain carries TRBV4-1 and TRBJ2-1, with D perhaps TRBD2 (5 bases). The CDR3 has 18 amino acids. The germline CDR1 and CDR2 sequences are MGHRA and YSYEKL. With 0 bases removed from V and 0 bases from J, the gap between germline ends came to 15 bases. CDR3 DNA: TGCGCCAGCAGCCAAGATCCTTGGGAGACCCTCTCCTACAATGAGCAGTTCTTC. Its protein product is CASSQDPWETLSYNEQFF.

This clone was seen a single time. This chain joins TRBV7-9 and TRBJ2-1, with 7 bases that match TRBD2. The CDR3 covers 16 residues. Germline assignment: CDR1 SEHNR and CDR2 FQNEAQ (reference sequence). Germline trimming cut 1 base from V and 5 bases from J; bases unmatched to any gene: 8. CDR3 coding DNA: TGTGCCAGCAGCTTAGTCCCTAGCGGCGACCACAATGAGCAGTTCTTC. Its translation: CASSLVPSGDHNEQFF.

A remark on this clone: Distinct nucleotide sequences in the sample also encode this CDR3. The chain uses TRBV5-1 and TRBJ1-2; the D gene is possibly TRBD1 (6 bases). Per the germline V gene, CDR1 is SGHRS and CDR2 is YFSETQ. The ends were cut back, 4 bases at V and 4 bases at J, with 11 bases in the middle. The CDR3 length is 13 residues. CDR3 nucleotide sequence: TGCGCCAGCAGCGGGGGACAATTCTATGGCTACACCTTC. The encoded protein is CASSGGQFYGYTF.

This chain links TRBV5-1 with TRBJ1-3; D is undetermined. V was shortened by 2 bases and J by 2 bases, with 8 bases between the two germline ends. Germline V gives CDR1 SGHRS, CDR2 YFSETQ. This CDR3 contains 14 residues. CDR3 in amino acids: CASSLSSPGNTIYF. The CDR3 DNA follows: TGCGCCAGCAGCTTATCAAGTCCTGGAAACACCATATATTTT.

About this clone itself: Within the sample, other DNA sequences also encode this same CDR3. This chain connects TRBV7-8 to TRBJ1-5; possibly TRBD1 for D (5 bases). Germline V gene lookup returns CDR1 SGHVS and CDR2 FQNEAQ. This CDR3 has 14 amino acids. V was shortened by 2 bases and J by 1 base, with 6 bases between the two germline ends. CDR3 sequence (DNA): TGTGCCAGCAGCTTAAGGGACAGCAATCAGCCCCAGCATTTT. It encodes CASSLRDSNQPQHF.

Here the CDR3 reads CASSLVFGEPRETQYF. The CDR3 DNA sequence: TGTGCCAGCAGTTTAGTATTTGGGGAACCCAGAGAGACCCAGTACTTC. The chain combines TRBV28 with TRBJ2-5; D gene unclear. The length of the CDR3 is 16 residues. Trimming shortened V by 2 bases and J by 4 bases, and 17 bases separated the two germline ends. The V gene's germline CDR1 is MDHEN and CDR2 SYDVKM.

The genes are TRBV5-8 and TRBJ2-3, with D perhaps matching TRBD1 (6 bases). Germline assignment: CDR1 SGHTS and CDR2 YDEGEE. The V end lost 0 bases, the J end lost 3 bases, and 8 bases lay between the germline ends. The CDR3 extends over 14 amino acids. CDR3 in DNA: TGTGCCAGCAGCTTGGGGACAGTGACAGATACGCAGTATTTT. Residues: CASSLGTVTDTQYF.

The chain joins TRBV7-8 to TRBJ2-7; 8 bases line up with TRBD2. The CDR3 is made up of 16 amino acids. V dropped 4 bases and J dropped 5; count of bases not matched to a gene: 13. CDR1 and CDR2 from the germline V gene are SGHVS and FQNEAQ. The chain's CDR3 is CASSWMGSGRNHEQYF. CDR3 DNA sequence: TGTGCCAGCAGCTGGATGGGCAGCGGGAGAAACCACGAGCAGTACTTC.

The V call is TRBV28, the J call TRBJ1-2; 9 bases agree with TRBD1. Germline assignment: CDR1 MDHEN and CDR2 SYDVKM. The CDR3 totals 15 residues. J gave up 2 bases and V 0 bases, and 1 base lay outside the gene matches. CDR3 sequence (DNA): TGTGCCAGCAGTTTATGGACAGGGGGGAACTATGGCTACACCTTC. Protein sequence: CASSLWTGGNYGYTF.

The rearrangement joins TRBV6-1 to TRBJ2-5; D ambiguous. This CDR3 contains 11 residues. Germline V CDR1 and CDR2: MNHNS, SASEGT. Trimming shortened V by 5 bases and J by 5 bases, and 6 bases separated the two germline ends. This chain's CDR3 is CASSPRETQYF. The CDR3 region has the DNA TGTGCCAGCAGTCCTAGGGAGACCCAGTACTTC.